Ten or more counts support the clone carrying this TCR beta chain. Its antigen is as yet unknown. The data belong to a study of T cells in Graves' hyperthyroidism and ophthalmopathy. Study outcomes and limitations: Peripheral blood also featured most of the thyroid clonotypes expanded above 0.001. Model output signaled ophthalmopathy a median approximately 6 months ahead of onset.

The V gene's germline CDR1 is KGHSH and CDR2 LQKENI. The CDR3 loop spans 17 amino acids. V was pared by 3 bases and J by 7 bases, with 14 bases of the junction left unmatched. There were TCR beta CDR3 regions amplified from RNA transcripts. First-round RT-PCR targeting the TCR CDR3 was performed with the HTBI primer set. In TCRdb, the multiplex PCR reads were re-called with MiXCR into one record per CDR3 protein. The repertoire consists of around 350,000 distinct CDR3 sequences, with about 13% occurring once and the leading ten covering roughly 9.2%. PBMCs were obtained from roughly 10 ml fresh peripheral blood.

This chain links TRBV18 with TRBJ1-4, with TRBD1 matching 7 bases. This sequence was found in a woman under 30 with Graves' hyperthyroidism. Material for sequencing was blood. CDR3 nucleotides: TGTGCCAGCTCACCGCTCCCCACCGGGACAGTGTCTGAAAAACTGTTTTTT. It encodes CASSPLPTGTVSEKLFF.